These 32 T cell receptor beta chains were sequenced from one sample in a study of early T cells in non-severe SARS-CoV-2 infection. MiXCR was run by TCRdb on the 5' RACE reads, yielding one entry per CDR3 protein. The table shows roughly 58,000 distinct CDR3 sequences, with 11% occurring only once. The source material was whole blood. These receptors came from an adult who was a healthcare worker with PCR-confirmed SARS-CoV-2 infection or an uninfected control (not recorded which).

This clonotype came up a few times. The genes are TRBV7-2 and TRBJ1-4, with a tentative D call TRBD1 (5 bases). The V gene's germline CDR1 is SGHTA and CDR2 FQGNSA. The CDR3 totals 14 residues. The V end lost 3 bases, the J end lost 4 bases, and 9 bases lay between the germline ends. The CDR3 sequence: CASSFDRGNEKLFF. In DNA, the CDR3 is TGTGCCAGCAGCTTCGATAGGGGTAATGAAAAACTGTTTTTT.

This clonotype was observed a few times. The V gene is TRBV7-6, the J gene TRBJ2-3; 8 nucleotides agree with TRBD2. Looked up from germline, CDR1 is SGHVS and CDR2 is FNYEAQ. This CDR3 region has 17 residues. V trimming: 5 bases; J trimming: 6 bases; junction bases outside the gene matches: 16. The CDR3 region has the DNA TGTGCCAGCAGCCCGAACTCCGGGACTAGGATATCTGATACGCAGTATTTT. This sequence encodes CASSPNSGTRISDTQYF.

There are a few counts of this clonotype. The genes are TRBV9 and TRBJ2-3; D remains unclear. This CDR3 is built from 15 residues. V gave up 2 bases and J gave up 2 bases, with 12 bases separating them. Germline V gene sequence: CDR1 SGDLS, CDR2 YYNGEE. The CDR3 nucleotides read TGTGCCAGCAGCGTCGGAGCGATCAACACAGATACGCAGTATTTT. It specifies CASSVGAINTDTQYF.

This clonotype was seen ten or more times. V usage is TRBV7-9 and J usage is TRBJ2-3; TRBD1 matches 7 bases. Germline CDR1 reads SEHNR; CDR2 reads FQNEAQ (reference sequence). Trimming removed 3 bases from V and 2 bases from J; junction bases left unmatched: 11. The CDR3 loop spans 17 amino acids. The DNA for the CDR3 is TGTGCCAGCAGCTTCGCCGCGCAGGGGGTTGACACAGATACGCAGTATTTT. This translates into CASSFAAQGVDTDTQYF.

This clonotype has only a few counts. DNA for the CDR3: TGTGCCAGCAGCCAAGAACAGGGCTTGGATATCACCTTC. Translating it yields CASSQEQGLDITF. The V and J genes are TRBV14 and TRBJ1-2; TRBD1 is a possible D gene (6 bases). CDR3 length equals 13 residues. The V gene's germline CDR1 is SGHDN and CDR2 FVKESK. V lost 0 bases, J lost 13 bases, and 15 bases lay in between.

This clonotype was counted many times. The chain links TRBV7-2 to TRBJ1-2, with D perhaps matching TRBD1 (6 bases). The CDR3 contains 15 residues. V dropped 5 bases and J dropped 4 bases, with 17 bases sitting between them. Germline V lookup: CDR1 SGHTA, CDR2 FQGNSA. The CDR3 protein is CASSLGTQLPYGYTF. The CDR3 DNA is TGTGCCAGCAGCCTCGGGACACAACTTCCCTATGGCTACACCTTC.

This chain uses TRBV7-9 with TRBJ2-1; 13 bases fit TRBD2. Per germline, CDR1 SEHNR and CDR2 FQNEAQ (reference sequence). This CDR3 comprises 13 residues. The J segment lost 10 bases and the V segment lost 7 bases, leaving 4 bases of the junction unmatched. The CDR3 DNA reads as TGTGCCAGCATCCAGGGACTAGCGGGGGAGCAGTTCTTC. Translated, it gives CASIQGLAGEQFF.

The chain couples TRBV29-1 to TRBJ2-7; D gene uncertain. The germline CDR1 and CDR2 sequences are SQVTM and ANQGSEA. V was clipped by 7 bases and J by 0 bases, with 13 bases between them. This CDR3 has 13 residues. The CDR3 region is CSALSASSYEQYF. As DNA, the CDR3 is TGCAGCGCCCTCTCTGCGAGCTCCTACGAGCAGTACTTC.

The chain is built from TRBV7-9 and TRBJ2-7, with D perhaps TRBD2 (5 bases). The CDR3 totals 15 residues. V lost 5 bases and J lost 3, with 17 bases in between. CDR1 is SEHNR and CDR2 is FQNEAQ in the germline V gene (reference sequence). The chain's CDR3 is CASSPSRGQGYEQYF. In DNA, the CDR3 is TGTGCCAGCAGCCCCAGCCGAGGGCAAGGCTACGAGCAGTACTTC. The full variable domain, its missing parts supplied by reference TRBV7-9 and TRBJ2-7, is DTGVSQNPRHKITKRGQNVTFRCDPISEHNRLYWYRQTLGQGPEFLTYFQNEAQLEKSRLLSDRFSAERPKGSFSTLEIQRTEQGDSAMYLCASSPSRGQGYEQYFGPGTRLTVT.

This clonotype was detected ten times or more. The V gene is TRBV3-1, the J gene TRBJ1-1; D is possibly TRBD1 (5 bases). This CDR3 contains 15 residues. The V and J ends lost 0 bases and 4 bases respectively, with 12 bases between them. In germline, CDR1 is LGHDT, CDR2 YNNKEL (reference sequence). CDR3 sequence (DNA): TGTGCCAGCAGCCAAGAAGGGAGGGGAGGCACTGAAGCTTTCTTT. Protein product: CASSQEGRGGTEAFF.

This clonotype occurred many times. The J gene is TRBJ1-2, the V gene TRBV7-9; the D is unclear. CDR3 length: 15 amino acids. Germline CDR1 SEHNR, CDR2 FQNEAQ (reference sequence). V was trimmed by 7 bases and J by 0 bases, leaving 15 bases between them. In nucleotides, the CDR3 is TGTGCCAGCAAACCGACGGAAAAGGCTAACTATGGCTACACCTTC. It translates to CASKPTEKANYGYTF. Combining the CDR3 with reference TRBV7-9 and TRBJ1-2 gives the whole variable domain DTGVSQNPRHKITKRGQNVTFRCDPISEHNRLYWYRQTLGQGPEFLTYFQNEAQLEKSRLLSDRFSAERPKGSFSTLEIQRTEQGDSAMYLCASKPTEKANYGYTFGSGTRLTVV.

The table lists this clonotype with many counts. The CDR3 nucleotides are TGTGCCAGCAGCCAAGATCTTTTAATAAACACTGAAGCTTTCTTT. This sequence encodes CASSQDLLINTEAFF. J is TRBJ1-1 and V is TRBV4-2, with no clear D. The CDR3 is 15 amino acids. The V gene's germline CDR1 is LGHNA and CDR2 YNFKEQ. The V end lost 0 bases, the J end lost 2 bases, and 10 bases lay between the germline ends.

The chain uses TRBV9 and TRBJ1-5; D not certain. Trimming took off 1 base at V and 4 bases at J, with 6 bases between the two ends. There are 13 residues in the CDR3. The germline V gene has CDR1 SGDLS and CDR2 YYNGEE. DNA for the CDR3: TGTGCCAGCAGCGTAAGTGGAAATCAGCCCCAGCATTTT. Its protein is CASSVSGNQPQHF.

This clonotype occurred many times. The chain has TRBV28 and TRBJ2-2; D is perhaps TRBD2 (6 bases). Germline V lookup: CDR1 MDHEN, CDR2 SYDVKM. There are 15 residues in the CDR3. V shed 6 bases and J shed 1 base, with 12 bases lying between them. CDR3 protein: CASRPGTVNTGELFF. DNA of the CDR3: TGTGCCAGCAGGCCCGGGACTGTGAACACCGGGGAGCTGTTTTTT.

This clonotype was counted at least ten times. The CDR3 DNA sequence: TGTGCCAGCAGAGGGGGGCCTAATAGCAATCAGCCCCAGCATTTT. Protein product: CASRGGPNSNQPQHF. This chain links TRBV5-5 with TRBJ1-5, with D possibly being TRBD1 (6 bases). The V gene's germline CDR1 is SGHKS and CDR2 YYEKEE (reference sequence). This CDR3 spans 15 amino acids. The V and J ends lost 5 bases and 0 bases respectively, with 12 bases between them.

In its sample, this clonotype was seen many times. The V call is TRBV5-6, the J call TRBJ2-4, with 8 bases matching TRBD1. The length of the CDR3 is 13 residues. CDR1 and CDR2 (germline): SGHDT, YYEEEE. Losses at the gene ends were 4 bases for V and 6 bases for J; bases not matched to a gene: 3. As DNA, the CDR3 is TGTGCCAGCAGCCCAACAGGGGGAAACATTCAGTACTTC. Translation gives CASSPTGGNIQYF.

This clonotype has a count of ten or more. This chain connects TRBV9 to TRBJ2-7; 9 bases are a match to TRBD2. The CDR3 length is 16 residues. Looked up from germline, CDR1 is SGDLS and CDR2 is YYNGEE. J lost 5 bases, V lost 6 bases, and 15 bases had no gene match. The CDR3 loop is CASTQGIGGRAHEQYF. The CDR3 region has the DNA TGTGCCAGCACCCAAGGGATTGGCGGGAGGGCCCACGAGCAGTACTTC.

This chain connects TRBV9 to TRBJ2-2; possibly TRBD1 for D (5 bases). The CDR3 sequence is 16 residues long. Trimming took 4 bases from V and 8 from J, leaving 21 bases between them. Germline CDR1 SGDLS, CDR2 YYNGEE. CDR3 nucleotide sequence: TGTGCCAGCAGCCCACGGAGTGGGGCACCCGCGGGGGAGCTGTTTTTT. Protein product: CASSPRSGAPAGELFF.

This clonotype has ten or more counts. J is TRBJ2-7 and V is TRBV7-9; possible D gene TRBD1, 6 bases. This CDR3 has 13 residues. Per germline, CDR1 SEHNR and CDR2 FQNEAQ (reference sequence). Trimming left V 5 bases short and J 5 bases short, with 13 bases between. DNA of the CDR3: TGTGCCAGCAGCGTACGGGACAATCACGAGCAGTACTTC. Its protein is CASSVRDNHEQYF. The full variable domain, with the rest looked up from reference TRBV7-9 and TRBJ2-7, is DTGVSQNPRHKITKRGQNVTFRCDPISEHNRLYWYRQTLGQGPEFLTYFQNEAQLEKSRLLSDRFSAERPKGSFSTLEIQRTEQGDSAMYLCASSVRDNHEQYFGPGTRLTVT.

The rearrangement uses TRBV10-2 and TRBJ2-4; 7 bases match TRBD1. Germline CDR1 WSHSY, CDR2 SAAADI. J was trimmed by 1 base and V by 3 bases; bases with no gene match: 9. The CDR3 runs to 17 residues. DNA of the CDR3: TGCGCCAGCAGTGACTTCGGGACAGCCCGGGCCAAAAACATTCAGTACTTC. It translates to CASSDFGTARAKNIQYF.

This clonotype was observed a handful of times. This sequence joins TRBV7-9 and TRBJ1-5; 8 bases fit TRBD1. V was pared by 3 bases and J by 3 bases, with 4 bases of the junction left unmatched. Germline CDR1 is SEHNR and CDR2 is FQNEAQ (reference sequence). The CDR3 sequence is 15 residues long. The CDR3 nucleotides are TGTGCCAGCAGCTTCGGGGGACAGGTCAATCAGCCCCAGCATTTT. Protein sequence: CASSFGGQVNQPQHF.

The sample holds many counts of this clonotype. The chain carries TRBV7-2 and TRBJ2-7; TRBD2 agrees at 9 bases. Germline V lookup: CDR1 SGHTA, CDR2 FQGNSA. The CDR3 totals 18 residues. V dropped 5 bases and J dropped 2; count of bases not matched to a gene: 16. CDR3 amino acids: CASSPLGVSGGQPYEQYF. DNA of the CDR3: TGTGCCAGCAGCCCGCTGGGGGTTAGCGGGGGACAACCCTACGAGCAGTACTTC.

This chain uses TRBV7-6 with TRBJ2-2, with D unresolved. The CDR3 is 13 amino acids. CDR1 and CDR2 (germline): SGHVS, FNYEAQ. Between the trimmed V and J ends, which lost 1 base and 4 bases, there was a span of 4 bases. In DNA form, the CDR3 reads TGTGCCAGCAGCTTAGGAATCACCGGGGAGCTGTTTTTT. This gives the protein CASSLGITGELFF.

This clonotype was detected ten times or more. V gene TRBV11-2 combines with J gene TRBJ2-3, with D uncertain. This CDR3 region has 16 residues. CDR1 and CDR2 (germline): SGHAT, FQNNGV. The V and J ends lost 2 bases and 0 bases respectively, with 12 bases between them. CDR3 nucleotide sequence: TGTGCCAGCAGCTTATCTCCATCTCCTAGCACAGATACGCAGTATTTT. Translated, it gives CASSLSPSPSTDTQYF.

Many counts were recorded for this clonotype. The genes are TRBV7-9 and TRBJ1-5, with 7 bases matching TRBD1. CDR3 length equals 13 residues. The junction had 5 bases not matched to a gene; V was cut back by 5 bases and J by 7 bases. CDR1 is SEHNR and CDR2 is FQNEAQ in the germline V gene (reference sequence). The CDR3 bases are TGTGCCAGCAGCCCGACAGGGTTCCAGCCCCAGCATTTT. Protein: CASSPTGFQPQHF.

V gene TRBV5-4 combines with J gene TRBJ2-5, with TRBD1 as a possible D gene (6 bases). V lost 0 bases to trimming and J lost 4 bases, with 10 bases between them. The CDR3 sequence is 14 residues long. Germline-derived CDR1 and CDR2 are SGHNT and YYREEE (reference sequence). This CDR3 reads CASSLEDSRETQYF. The CDR3, as DNA: TGTGCCAGCAGCTTGGAGGACAGTCGAGAGACCCAGTACTTC.

This clonotype was seen many times. The chain links TRBV5-1 to TRBJ2-7, with D possibly TRBD1 on 7 matching bases. Germline V gives CDR1 SGHRS, CDR2 YFSETQ. The length of the CDR3 is 16 residues. Trimming removed 0 bases at V and 3 bases at J, with 16 bases between. CDR3 sequence (DNA): TGCGCCAGCAGCTTGGGCGGGACAGCGATCCTCTACGAGCAGTACTTC. The encoded protein is CASSLGGTAILYEQYF.

The chain recombines TRBV5-4 with TRBJ1-6; 7 bases align to TRBD1. The ends lost 4 bases at V and 9 bases at J; junction bases unmatched: 7. Germline V gene sequence: CDR1 SGHNT, CDR2 YYREEE (reference sequence). This CDR3 contains 14 residues. CDR3 in DNA: TGTGCCAGCAGCCTTGACAGGGTGAGTTCACCCCTCCACTTT. Its translation is CASSLDRVSSPLHF. Looking up the rest from reference TRBV5-4 and TRBJ1-6 gives the full variable domain: ETGVTQSPTHLIKTRGQQVTLRCSSQSGHNTVSWYQQALGQGPQFIFQYYREEENGRGNFPPRFSGLQFPNYSSELNVNALELDDSALYLCASSLDRVSSPLHFGNGTRLTVT.

This clonotype has at least ten counts. This sequence joins TRBV20-1 and TRBJ2-3; D is unresolved. CDR3 length equals 16 residues. Trimming pared 8 bases from V and 2 bases from J, leaving 23 bases between. The germline CDR1 and CDR2 sequences are DFQATT and SNEGSKA (reference sequence). CDR3 residues: CSTIPLVVKNTDTQYF. In DNA form, the CDR3 reads TGCAGTACAATCCCCCTGGTTGTGAAAAACACAGATACGCAGTATTTT.

In its sample, this clonotype was seen many times. The V and J genes are TRBV10-3 and TRBJ1-2; possibly TRBD1 for D (5 bases). V was trimmed by 5 bases and J by 8 bases, leaving 15 bases between them. CDR1 is ENHRY, CDR2 SYGVKD, per germline. The CDR3 runs 13 residues. CDR3 DNA sequence: TGTGCCATCAGTTCTGAAAGGGGATGGGGCTACACCTTC. Translation gives CAISSERGWGYTF.

The genes are TRBV6-6 and TRBJ2-1; 9 bases match TRBD2. The ends lost 2 bases at V and 4 bases at J; junction bases unmatched: 9. Germline V lookup: CDR1 MNHNY, CDR2 SVGAGI (reference sequence). CDR3 length equals 17 residues. The CDR3 is CASSYEGGGAPYNEQFF. The CDR3 region has the DNA TGTGCCAGCAGTTACGAAGGCGGGGGGGCTCCGTACAATGAGCAGTTCTTC.

CDR3 sequence (DNA): TGTGCCAGCAGTTCGCTCCCGGGACTGAGCTCCTACAATGAGCAGTTCTTC. Amino acids: CASSSLPGLSSYNEQFF. The chain is built from TRBV28 and TRBJ2-1; D is perhaps TRBD2 (6 bases). V shed 4 bases and J shed 0 bases, with 16 bases lying between them. This CDR3 is built from 17 residues. Germline V gene lookup returns CDR1 MDHEN and CDR2 SYDVKM.